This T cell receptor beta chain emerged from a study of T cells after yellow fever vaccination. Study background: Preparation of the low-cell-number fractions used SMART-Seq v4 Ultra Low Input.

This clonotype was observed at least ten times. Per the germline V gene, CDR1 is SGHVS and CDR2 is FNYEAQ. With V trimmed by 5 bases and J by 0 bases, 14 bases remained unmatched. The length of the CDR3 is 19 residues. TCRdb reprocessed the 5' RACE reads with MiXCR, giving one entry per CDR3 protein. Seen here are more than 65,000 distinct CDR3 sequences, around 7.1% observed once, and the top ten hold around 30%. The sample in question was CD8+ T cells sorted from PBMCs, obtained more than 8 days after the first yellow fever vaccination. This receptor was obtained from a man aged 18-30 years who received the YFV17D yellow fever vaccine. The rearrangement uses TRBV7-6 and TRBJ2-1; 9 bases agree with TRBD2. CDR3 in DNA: TGTGCCAGCAGCCCTAGGGCAGGGGTAGCGGGGGACTCCTACAATGAGCAGTTCTTC. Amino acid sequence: CASSPRAGVAGDSYNEQFF.